A single sample is the source of the 25 T cell receptor beta chains below, sequenced in a study of post-analysis software for immune sequencing data. Study-level results: Controls showed lower frequencies than patients for five or six TRBV segments, and TRBV5-6, TRBV5-1 and TRBV20-1 were among these.

Presence of unique molecular identifiers characterized the TCR beta cDNA libraries. TCRdb independently ran MiXCR on the PCR reads; one entry per CDR3 protein. The table shows roughly 650,000 distinct CDR3 sequences, with roughly three fifths occurring only once. These TCRs are of unknown antigen specificity. Sequences were obtained from blood. Every receptor here comes from a girl aged 2 to 9 with multiple sclerosis.

The V gene is TRBV14, the J gene TRBJ2-4; D is ambiguous. The CDR3 is 15 amino acids. The V and J ends lost 4 bases and 0 bases respectively, with 10 bases between them. Germline V gene data show CDR1 as SGHDN and CDR2 as FVKESK. This CDR3 reads CASSPGRLAKNIQYF. The CDR3 region has the DNA TGTGCCAGCAGCCCAGGACGGTTAGCCAAAAACATTCAGTACTTC. Looking up the rest from reference TRBV14 and TRBJ2-4 gives the full variable domain: EAGVTQFPSHSVIEKGQTVTLRCDPISGHDNLYWYRRVMGKEIKFLLHFVKESKQDESGMPNNRFLAERTGGTYSTLKVQPAELEDSGVYFCASSPGRLAKNIQYFGAGTRLSVL.

V and J are TRBV6-2 or TRBV6-3 and TRBJ2-1; 12 bases are a match to TRBD2. The CDR3 contains 15 residues. V lost 5 bases and J lost 6; bases outside the gene matches: 5. The germline V gene encodes CDR1 MNHEY and CDR2 SVGEGT. In DNA, the CDR3 is TGTGCCAGCAGTATGACTAGCGGGAGCCGCAATGAGCAGTTCTTC. It translates to CASSMTSGSRNEQFF.

The V and J genes are TRBV6-5 and TRBJ2-1, with 12 bases aligning to TRBD2. CDR3 length equals 15 residues. After removal of 6 bases from V and 6 bases from J, the junction contained 6 bases not matched to a gene. Germline values: CDR1 MNHEY, CDR2 SVGAGI. The DNA of the CDR3 is TGTGCCAGCAGGCAGGGACTAGCGGGCTTCAATGAGCAGTTCTTC. It specifies CASRQGLAGFNEQFF.

The rearrangement joins TRBV27 to TRBJ2-7; 11 bases fit TRBD2. Losses at the gene ends were 8 bases for V and 3 bases for J; bases not matched to a gene: 3. The CDR3 sequence is 13 residues long. Per germline, CDR1 MNHEY and CDR2 SMNVEV (reference sequence). For the CDR3, the DNA is TGTGCCAGCGGCGGGACTAGCGGCTACGAGCAGTACTTC. Translation gives CASGGTSGYEQYF.

This clonotype has more than one count but fewer than ten. J is TRBJ2-1 and V is TRBV20-1; 10 bases are a match to TRBD2. CDR3 length equals 16 residues. Germline V CDR1 and CDR2: DFQATT, SNEGSKA (reference sequence). V shed 3 bases and J 0 bases; nucleotides not matched to a gene: 5. The CDR3 loop is CSARTQRGGSYNEQFF. The CDR3, as DNA: TGCAGTGCTAGGACCCAGCGGGGGGGCTCCTACAATGAGCAGTTCTTC.

The rearrangement joins TRBV5-5 to TRBJ1-1, with D maybe TRBD1 (6 bases). This CDR3 spans 14 amino acids. With 4 bases removed from V and 5 bases from J, the gap between germline ends came to 15 bases. The germline V gene has CDR1 SGHKS and CDR2 YYEKEE (reference sequence). Here the CDR3 DNA reads TGTGCCAGCAGCGATACAGGGAGGAGAACTGAAGCTTTCTTT. Protein: CASSDTGRRTEAFF.

This clonotype appeared a few times. The chain links TRBV24-1 to TRBJ1-1; a weak D match, TRBD1 (5 bases). The V gene lost 4 bases and the J gene lost 4 bases, with 15 bases spanning the gap. Looked up from germline, CDR1 is KGHDR and CDR2 is SFDVKD. The CDR3 contains 15 residues. Here the CDR3 reads CATSDRQGFGTEAFF. CDR3 nucleotides: TGTGCCACCAGTGACCGGCAGGGCTTCGGCACTGAAGCTTTCTTT.

The chain links TRBV30 to TRBJ2-4; D not resolved. CDR1 is GTSNPN and CDR2 is SVGIG in the germline V gene (reference sequence). This CDR3 is 13 amino acids long. V lost 3 bases and J lost 0, with 6 bases in between. CDR3 in DNA: TGTGCCTGGAGAGAGCTAGCCAAAAACATTCAGTACTTC. Protein sequence: CAWRELAKNIQYF. The full variable domain, its missing parts supplied by reference TRBV30 and TRBJ2-4, is SQTIHQWPATLVQPVGSPLSLECTVEGTSNPNLYWYRQAAGRGLQLLFYSVGIGQISSEVPQNLSASRPQDRQFILSSKKLLLSDSGFYLCAWRELAKNIQYFGAGTRLSVL.

The chain joins TRBV5-1 to TRBJ2-1, with D perhaps TRBD2 (6 bases). Germline V gene sequence: CDR1 SGHRS, CDR2 YFSETQ. The CDR3 contains 15 residues. Trimming cost V 6 bases and J 5 bases, with 18 bases left between them. The CDR3 DNA follows: TGCGCCAGCAAAATTGGGGCTAGCGAGAACAATGAGCAGTTCTTC. Translating gives CASKIGASENNEQFF.

V usage is TRBV9 and J usage is TRBJ1-2, with a tentative D call TRBD1 (6 bases). Germline loops: CDR1 SGDLS, CDR2 YYNGEE. Trimming took 3 bases from V and 7 from J, leaving 16 bases between them. CDR3 size: 14 residues. The CDR3 region has the DNA TGTGCCAGCAGCGCCGCCGGGGGGGCCGGTGGCTACACCTTC. The encoded protein is CASSAAGGAGGYTF.

The CDR3 DNA sequence: TGTGCCAGCAGTGAAGGAGAACTAGCGGACAATGAGCAGTTCTTC. Translated, it gives CASSEGELADNEQFF. The V and J genes are TRBV25-1 and TRBJ2-1; 8 nucleotides align to TRBD2. The germline CDR1 and CDR2 sequences are MGHDK and SYGVNS. This CDR3 comprises 15 residues. The V segment lost 2 bases and the J segment 5 bases; nucleotides outside the gene matches: 5.

The V and J genes are TRBV7-9 and TRBJ2-1; no firm D call. This CDR3 is built from 13 residues. Germline lookup yields CDR1 SEHNR and CDR2 FQNEAQ (reference sequence). V gave up 5 bases and J gave up 4 bases, with 9 bases separating them. This CDR3 reads CASSAYLYNEQFF. The CDR3 region has the DNA TGTGCCAGCAGCGCGTATCTGTACAATGAGCAGTTCTTC. Full variable domain (missing parts from reference TRBV7-9 and TRBJ2-1): DTGVSQNPRHKITKRGQNVTFRCDPISEHNRLYWYRQTLGQGPEFLTYFQNEAQLEKSRLLSDRFSAERPKGSFSTLEIQRTEQGDSAMYLCASSAYLYNEQFFGPGTRLTVL.

The chain employs TRBV6-6 and TRBJ2-7; unclear D gene. The V gene's germline CDR1 is MNHNY and CDR2 SVGAGI (reference sequence). The V and J ends lost 5 bases and 3 bases respectively, with 8 bases between them. This CDR3 is 12 amino acids long. CDR3 nucleotides: TGTGCCAGCAGTGACGACAACTACGAGCAGTACTTC. This sequence encodes CASSDDNYEQYF.

This rearrangement joins TRBV29-1 to TRBJ2-3; 7 bases map to TRBD1. This CDR3 is built from 14 residues. The germline V gene encodes CDR1 SQVTM and CDR2 ANQGSEA. With 6 bases clipped from V and 2 bases from J, the junction kept 8 bases outside the gene matches. The CDR3 spells CSVPRTGSTDTQYF. The CDR3 DNA is TGCAGCGTACCCCGGACAGGCTCCACAGATACGCAGTATTTT.

The sample holds a few counts of this clonotype. The chain has TRBV5-1 and TRBJ2-7, with 10 positions matching TRBD2. CDR3 size: 13 residues. Germline loops: CDR1 SGHRS, CDR2 YFSETQ. V lost 6 bases, J lost 1 base, and 1 base stayed unmatched. The CDR3 sequence is CASTSGSSYEQYF. CDR3 DNA: TGCGCCAGCACTAGCGGGAGTTCCTACGAGCAGTACTTC.

The V call is TRBV29-1, the J call TRBJ2-5; D remains unclear. Germline V gives CDR1 SQVTM, CDR2 ANQGSEA. This CDR3 contains 13 residues. Trimming took 2 bases from V and 5 from J, leaving 12 bases between them. CDR3 sequence: CSVEWPGRETQYF. The CDR3 DNA reads as TGCAGCGTTGAATGGCCGGGTCGGGAGACCCAGTACTTC.

The table lists this clonotype with a few counts. The genes are TRBV10-3 and TRBJ2-6, with TRBD1 matching over 11 bases. Per the germline V gene, CDR1 is ENHRY and CDR2 is SYGVKD. With V trimmed by 8 bases and J by 3 bases, 3 bases remained unmatched. The CDR3 totals 15 residues. The CDR3 spells CAIGQGASGANVLTF. The CDR3 nucleotides are TGTGCCATCGGACAGGGGGCGAGTGGGGCCAACGTCCTGACTTTC.

The genes are TRBV20-1 and TRBJ2-5; TRBD2 aligns across 8 bases. The CDR3 runs 12 residues. V lost 7 bases to trimming and J lost 1 base; unmatched junction nucleotides: 2. Germline-derived CDR1 and CDR2 are DFQATT and SNEGSKA (reference sequence). The CDR3 DNA reads TGCAGTGGTAGCGGGGCCCAAGAGACCCAGTACTTC. Amino acid sequence: CSGSGAQETQYF.

This clonotype was seen a handful of times. The rearrangement uses TRBV6-6 and TRBJ2-2; maybe TRBD1 (5 bases). V was trimmed by 7 bases and J by 0 bases, leaving 15 bases between them. The CDR3 has 16 residues. CDR1 is MNHNY and CDR2 is SVGAGI in the germline V gene (reference sequence). CDR3 region: CASTKDSHPNTGELFF. As DNA, the CDR3 is TGTGCCAGCACCAAAGACAGTCACCCGAACACCGGGGAGCTGTTTTTT.

The genes are TRBV6-2 or TRBV6-3 and TRBJ2-7; tentative D call: TRBD2 (6 bases). CDR1 MNHEY and CDR2 SVGEGT come from the germline V gene. Trimming shortened V by 0 bases and J by 6 bases, and 12 bases separated the two germline ends. The CDR3 contains 14 residues. The CDR3 DNA is TGTGCCAGCAGTTACTCGACTAGGGCCCTCGAGCAGTACTTC. Translation gives CASSYSTRALEQYF.

V is TRBV24-1 and J is TRBJ2-1; D gene ambiguous. This CDR3 contains 15 residues. CDR1 and CDR2 (germline): KGHDR, SFDVKD. Between the trimmed V and J ends, which lost 5 bases and 6 bases, there was a span of 16 bases. CDR3 nucleotides: TGTGCCACCAGTGGAGGCAACCTCCGAAGCAATGAGCAGTTCTTC. Amino acid sequence: CATSGGNLRSNEQFF.

The chain combines TRBV15 with TRBJ1-5, with 7 bases lining up with TRBD1. Trimming cost V 3 bases and J 0 bases; bases outside gene matches: 5. Germline CDR1 reads LNHNV; CDR2 reads YYDKDF (reference sequence). The CDR3 is 16 residues long. The CDR3 nucleotides read TGTGCCACCAGCAGCCTACAGGGGTTTAGCAATCAGCCCCAGCATTTT. Translated: CATSSLQGFSNQPQHF.

Comment on this clonotype: This may be a read error: a much more frequent sequence differs by one nucleotide. The chain employs TRBV28 and TRBJ2-5, with 7 bases aligning to TRBD1. J lost 1 base, V lost 5 bases, and 4 bases had no gene match. The CDR3 runs to 14 residues. Germline values: CDR1 MDHEN, CDR2 SYDVKM. DNA of the CDR3: TGTGCCAGCAGTCACGGGACAGCCCAAGAGACCCAGTACTTC. This sequence encodes CASSHGTAQETQYF.

V is TRBV7-9 and J is TRBJ2-1; D ambiguous. Trimming took 4 bases from V and 4 from J, leaving 14 bases between them. In germline, CDR1 is SEHNR, CDR2 FQNEAQ (reference sequence). The CDR3 runs 15 residues. The CDR3, as DNA: TGTGCCAGCAGCTCCAAGACTGACATTTACAATGAGCAGTTCTTC. Its protein is CASSSKTDIYNEQFF.

This clonotype came up a few times. The V call is TRBV12-3 or TRBV12-4, the J call TRBJ2-2, with 8 bases fitting TRBD1. The CDR3 contains 16 residues. J lost 4 bases, V lost 8 bases, and 12 bases had no gene match. The CDR3 protein is CASSGDQGAVTGELFF. Written as DNA, the CDR3 is TGTGCCAGCTCGGGCGACCAGGGGGCGGTCACCGGGGAGCTGTTTTTT.